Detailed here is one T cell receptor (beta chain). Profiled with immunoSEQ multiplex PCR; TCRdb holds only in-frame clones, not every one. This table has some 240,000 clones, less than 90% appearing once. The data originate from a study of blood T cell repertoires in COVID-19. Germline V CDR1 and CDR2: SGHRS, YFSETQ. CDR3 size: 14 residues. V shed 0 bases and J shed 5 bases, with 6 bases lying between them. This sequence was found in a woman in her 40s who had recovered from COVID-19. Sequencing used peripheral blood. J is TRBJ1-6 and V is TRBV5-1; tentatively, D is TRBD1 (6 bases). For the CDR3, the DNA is TGCGCCAGCAGCTTGGACAGGGATAATTCACCCCTCCACTTT. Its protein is CASSLDRDNSPLHF.